This is a list of T cell receptor beta chains from one sample in a study of blood T cells in healthy people across ages. In TCRdb, the 5' RACE reads were re-called with MiXCR into one record per CDR3 protein. The top ten hold roughly 15% of the sample, which has 710,000 or so distinct CDR3 sequences, approximately 31% seen once. Material for sequencing was blood. All receptors come from a woman of 80 years or more in good health. Both conserved end residues are part of each CDR3. The D gene is left open where the match is weak. Only part of the rows carry a size: once, few, many, or a class if the clone is expanded.

>TRBJ2-3|many|TRBV9|.
TGTGCCAGCAGCGTAGGAGTCTCGGGGGCAGATACGCAGTATTTT
CASSVGVSGADTQYF
>TRBJ1-5|.|TRBV19|TRBD1
TGTGCCACCCTGGGACAGTATGTACTCAATCAGCCCCAGCATTTT
CATLGQYVLNQPQHF
>TRBJ1-2|.|TRBV6-6|.
TGTGCCAGCAGTTTACAGCTAGCGAACCTAAACTATGGCTACACCTTC
CASSLQLANLNYGYTF
>TRBJ1-1|many|TRBV5-1|.
TGCGCCAGCAGCTTGGGGCAGGGATCGCTGAACACTGAAGCTTTCTTT
CASSLGQGSLNTEAFF
>TRBJ1-1|.|TRBV5-1|.
TGCGCCAGCAGCTGGGCGGGGGGGGCTGAAGCTTTCTTT
CASSWAGGAEAFF
>TRBJ2-5|many|TRBV4-2|TRBD2
TGTGCCAGCAGCCAAGATGGGGGGGAAGGAGAAGAGACCCAGTACTTC
CASSQDGGEGEETQYF
>TRBJ1-2|.|TRBV9|TRBD1
TGTGCCAGCAGCCCAGGACAGGGCAGCGGCTATGGCTACACCTTC
CASSPGQGSGYGYTF
>TRBJ2-7|.|TRBV2|.
TGTGCCAGCAGTGTGAGTCCGAACTACGAGCAGTACTTC
CASSVSPNYEQYF
>TRBJ1-2|.|TRBV30|.
TGTGCCTGGTCGGGGGGATGGAACTATGGCTACACCTTC
CAWSGGWNYGYTF
>TRBJ1-1|many|TRBV20-1|.
TGCAGTGCTACCCAGGAGCCTGAAGCTTTCTTT
CSATQEPEAFF
>TRBJ2-3|many|TRBV20-1|TRBD2
TGCAGTGCTAGTCCAACCTTAGCGGGGGCGACAGATACGCAGTATTTT
CSASPTLAGATDTQYF
>TRBJ1-6|many|TRBV29-1|TRBD1
TGCAGCGTCGCCGCCGGGACAGCCAATTCACCCCTCCACTTT
CSVAAGTANSPLHF
>TRBJ1-5|.|TRBV7-9|.
TGTGCCAGCAGTCCCGATGGGCGGAGCAATCAGCCCCAGCATTTT
CASSPDGRSNQPQHF
>TRBJ2-5|few|TRBV2|.
TGTGCCAGCGCAACCGGATCGGGGGCGGCGGGGACCCAGTACTTC
CASATGSGAAGTQYF
>TRBJ1-1|few|TRBV2|.
TGTGCCAGCAGTGTGGGAGAAGCTTTCTTT
CASSVGEAFF
>TRBJ2-5|many|TRBV4-1|TRBD1
TGCGCCAGCAGTATGGGACAGGGGGTGCGGTACTTC
CASSMGQGVRYF
>TRBJ1-2|many|TRBV6-1|.
TGTGCCAGCACTGTCACCCGGACGAACTATGGCTACACCTTC
CASTVTRTNYGYTF
>TRBJ2-7|.|TRBV5-1|.
TGCGCCAGCAGCTTGTCCCTGGTGGACGAGCAGTACTTC
CASSLSLVDEQYF
>TRBJ2-3|many|TRBV5-5|.
TGTGCCAGCAGCTTGGGCACAGGGCGCACAGATACGCAGTATTTT
CASSLGTGRTDTQYF
>TRBJ2-7|few|TRBV18|TRBD1
TGTGCCAGCTCACTGGGACAGGGGACCTACTTC
CASSLGQGTYF
>TRBJ2-7|many|TRBV6-1|TRBD1
TGTGCCAGCAGTGAAGTGGGACAGTCCTACGAGCAGTACTTC
CASSEVGQSYEQYF
>TRBJ1-6|.|TRBV15|.
TGTGCCACCAGCAGAGACAGGGTAGATTCAGGTTCACCCCTCCACTTT
CATSRDRVDSGSPLHF
>TRBJ2-7|many|TRBV30|TRBD1
TGTGCCTGGACAGGGGGCTACGAGCAGTACTTC
CAWTGGYEQYF
>TRBJ1-1|many|TRBV6-2/TRBV6-3|.
TGTGCCAGCAGTTACGGACGAGATGAAGCTTTCTTT
CASSYGRDEAFF
>TRBJ1-3|few|TRBV9|.
TGTGCCAGCAGCGTAGAGTATGAAGGAAACACCATATATTTT
CASSVEYEGNTIYF
>TRBJ2-6|many|TRBV9|.
TGTGCCAGCAGCGTAGCGGATTCTGGGGCCAACGTCCTGACTTTC
CASSVADSGANVLTF
>TRBJ2-1|many|TRBV15|TRBD2
TGTGCCACCAGCAGAGATACGACTAGCGGGGGGCGCAATGAGCAGTTCTTC
CATSRDTTSGGRNEQFF
>TRBJ2-5|many|TRBV24-1|.
TGTGCCATCAGTCCCGGGGGAGAGACCCAGTACTTC
CAISPGGETQYF
>TRBJ1-1|many|TRBV5-8|TRBD1
TGTGCCAGCAGATGGACAGGGGGTAACACTGAAGCTTTCTTT
CASRWTGGNTEAFF
>TRBJ1-3|.|TRBV30|.
TGTGCCTGGAGCCGATTTCAAGCCTCTGGAAACACCATATATTTT
CAWSRFQASGNTIYF
>TRBJ2-7|many|TRBV7-8|.
TGTGCCAGCAGCTTAGGGGCAACCTACGAGCAGTACTTC
CASSLGATYEQYF
>TRBJ2-3|many|TRBV5-1|TRBD2
TGCGCCAGCAGCTTGGCCCCAGCGGGGGGCCACGATACGCAGTATTTT
CASSLAPAGGHDTQYF
>TRBJ2-1|.|TRBV7-9|.
TGTGCCAGCAGCTGGGGCAAGGAGCAGTTCTTC
CASSWGKEQFF
>TRBJ1-1|.|TRBV4-3|.
TGCGCCAGCGGCCATGGAGACCCATCCACTCCAGGGGCCACTGAAGCTTTCTTT
CASGHGDPSTPGATEAFF
>TRBJ2-3|few|TRBV20-1|TRBD2
TGCAGTGCTCCGGTCCCGGGACTAGCGGGGGAGCGGGCGCAGTATTTT
CSAPVPGLAGERAQYF
>TRBJ2-1|.|TRBV7-9|TRBD2
TGTGCCAGCAGCAGACTAGCGGGGTTAAACAATGAGCAGGACTTC
CASSRLAGLNNEQDF
>TRBJ2-1|many|TRBV7-9|.
TGTGCCAGCAACTGGGGGGACAATGAGCAGTTCTTC
CASNWGDNEQFF
>TRBJ2-6|many|TRBV10-3|.
TGTGCCACTGGTTCGGACATCCCTGGGGCCAACGTCCTGACTTTC
CATGSDIPGANVLTF
>TRBJ1-1|.|TRBV20-1|TRBD1
TGCAGTGCTAGAGAGGCAGGGACAGGGAACGCTGAAGCTTTCTTT
CSAREAGTGNAEAFF
>TRBJ1-1|few|TRBV20-1|TRBD1
TGCAGTGCTGGGCCCGGACAGGGGGCGGACACTGAAGCTTTCTTT
CSAGPGQGADTEAFF